This T cell receptor beta chain was sequenced for a study of blood T cell repertoires in COVID-19. Study-wide context: The cDNA or gDNA used as material had been derived from T cells, B-cell-depleted T cells, or PBMCs.

Original data processing: Amplification of reference gene primers provided the estimated nucleated cell counts. Produced via immunoSEQ multiplex PCR; TCRdb's table is partial and in-frame only. V, J and clone size are taken as reported in that table, and D and trimming were inferred from the DNA itself. Of some 250,000 clones in the sample, roughly 85% were seen once. The CDR3 has 11 residues. CDR1 is SEHNR, CDR2 FQNEAQ, per germline (reference sequence). Trimming shortened V by 0 bases and J by 6 bases, and 3 bases separated the two germline ends. On this clone itself: Other DNA sequences in this specimen translate into the identical CDR3.

The sample comprised peripheral blood. The TCR originated in a woman younger than 35 with acute or convalescent COVID-19. The genes are TRBV7-9 and TRBJ2-7; D not certain. The CDR3 DNA sequence: TGTGCCAGCAGCTTAGCCCGCGAGCAGTACTTC. This encodes CASSLAREQYF.